Listed below are T cell receptor beta chains from one sample, sequenced in a study of T cell responses to AZD1222 COVID-19 vaccine. Libraries were prepared by immunoSEQ multiplex PCR; TCRdb keeps only in-frame clonotypes and omits some of them. The sample includes 90,000 or so clones, over 75% of them seen just once. Material: peripheral blood, obtained 28 days after the second AZD1222 dose. The receptor set was obtained from an adult who received the AZD1222 COVID-19 vaccine. CDR3s leave out the opening cysteine and the closing phenylalanine or tryptophan.

J,V,CDR3
TRBJ2-1,TRBV7-2,ASSLGAREQF
TRBJ1-1,TRBV2,ASSEVRNTEAF
TRBJ1-1,TRBV24-1,ATSDPGMDRTEAF
TRBJ2-7,TRBV29-1,SVELAGGYEQY
TRBJ2-2,TRBV29-1,SVQFQGGTGELF
TRBJ2-7,TRBV11-2,ASSSTGTSVNLEQY
TRBJ1-6,TRBV3-1/TRBV3-2,ASSRYRGGGNSPLH
TRBJ1-2,TRBV28,ASSRTIDGYT
TRBJ1-2,TRBV30,AWSVPSTANPYGYT
TRBJ2-1,TRBV11-2,ASSSTGSYNEQF
TRBJ2-2,TRBV5-1,ASSDGSGETNTGELF
TRBJ1-1,TRBV4-1,ASSQGWTGMNTEAF
TRBJ2-3,TRBV7-2,ASSSPQRGADTQY
TRBJ2-1,TRBV27,ASAWTSGGLYNEQF
TRBJ1-2,TRBV10-3,AISGQTNYGYT
TRBJ2-1,TRBV19,ASSKDRGAPNEQF